These T cell receptor beta chains were read from a single sample in a study of T cells in Graves' hyperthyroidism and ophthalmopathy. One entry per CDR3 protein results from TCRdb running MiXCR on the multiplex PCR reads. Among a few hundred thousand distinct CDR3 sequences, 15% to 18% were seen once, and the ten largest hold under 7.5%. Sequencing used blood. Receptors were obtained from a woman in her twenties or thirties with Graves' hyperthyroidism. Each CDR3 is given with its conserved first and last residue. Each record gives: clone size, D gene, J gene, V gene, CDR3 protein, CDR3 DNA. A D gene is named only where the DNA matches it firmly. The listing skips clone size in some rows; elsewhere it reads once, few, many or a size class.

>few|TRBD1|TRBJ2-7|TRBV5-1
CASSFRGNYEQYF
TGCGCCAGCAGCTTCAGGGGGAATTACGAGCAGTACTTC
>NA|TRBD1|TRBJ1-1|TRBV7-9
CASSTTGTGRNTEAFF
TGTGCCAGCAGCACCACAGGGACAGGGCGGAACACTGAAGCTTTCTTT
>many|TRBD2|TRBJ2-3|TRBV7-3
CASSSSGSTDTQYF
TGTGCCAGCAGTTCTAGCGGGAGCACAGATACGCAGTATTTT
>once|TRBD1|TRBJ1-2|TRBV10-2
CASRRTGDEYGYTF
TGCGCCAGCAGACGGACAGGGGACGAATATGGCTACACCTTC
>few|TRBD1|TRBJ1-2|TRBV6-5
CASSYDRATGYTF
TGTGCCAGCAGTTACGACAGGGCAACGGGCTACACCTTC
>many|NA|TRBJ1-1|TRBV28
CASSFRDRPNTEAFF
TGTGCCAGCAGTTTTCGCGATAGACCCAACACTGAAGCTTTCTTT
>many|TRBD2|TRBJ2-1|TRBV20-1
CSATSQGLAGGNEQFF
TGCAGTGCTACCTCACAGGGACTAGCGGGAGGGAATGAGCAGTTCTTC
>NA|TRBD1|TRBJ1-5|TRBV6-1
CASAPTGGPNQPQHF
TGTGCCAGCGCCCCGACAGGGGGACCCAATCAGCCCCAGCATTTT
>few|TRBD2|TRBJ2-5|TRBV12-3/TRBV12-4
CASSYRLTSGRKGQETQYF
TGTGCCAGCAGTTACAGGTTGACTAGCGGGAGGAAAGGCCAAGAGACCCAGTACTTC
>many|TRBD2|TRBJ2-1|TRBV27
CASRGAGGPLGEQFF
TGTGCCAGCAGGGGAGCGGGAGGGCCGCTAGGTGAGCAGTTCTTC
>many|TRBD1|TRBJ2-7|TRBV30
CAWSGGQGWHEQYF
TGTGCCTGGAGTGGGGGACAGGGGTGGCACGAGCAGTACTTC
>many|TRBD2|TRBJ2-1|TRBV18
CASSPLAGGYNEQFF
TGTGCCAGCAGCCCGCTAGCGGGAGGTTACAATGAGCAGTTCTTC
>many|NA|TRBJ2-2|TRBV6-1
CATKTAGMTGELFF
TGTGCCACCAAAACGGCGGGCATGACCGGGGAGCTGTTTTTT
>few|TRBD1|TRBJ2-4|TRBV19
CASIPGTGYHIQYF
TGTGCCAGTATCCCAGGGACAGGGTATCACATTCAGTACTTC
>NA|TRBD2|TRBJ2-7|TRBV7-9
CASSFSGSPSYEQYF
TGTGCCAGCAGCTTTAGCGGGAGCCCGTCCTACGAGCAGTACTTC
>many|NA|TRBJ1-5|TRBV30
CAWSRGGLQPQHF
TGTGCCTGGAGTCGGGGGGGCCTTCAGCCCCAGCATTTT
>few|NA|TRBJ2-3|TRBV7-3
CASSSRTEDTQYF
TGTGCCAGCAGCTCGCGGACTGAGGATACGCAGTATTTT
>NA|TRBD1|TRBJ2-1|TRBV5-1
CASSPMGQGAGDEQFF
TGTGCCAGCAGCCCGATGGGACAGGGGGCCGGTGATGAGCAGTTCTTC
>few|TRBD2|TRBJ2-3|TRBV3-1
CASSQDPILAGLISTDTQYF
TGTGCCAGCAGCCAAGATCCTATCCTAGCGGGCCTGATCAGCACAGATACGCAGTATTTT
>NA|TRBD2|TRBJ2-1|TRBV11-2
CASSQMTSGNYNEQFF
TGCGCCAGCAGCCAAATGACTAGCGGGAATTACAATGAGCAGTTCTTC
>NA|NA|TRBJ2-5|TRBV3-1
CASSQARGRETQYF
TGTGCCAGCAGCCAAGCCAGGGGCCGGGAGACCCAGTACTTC
>many|NA|TRBJ2-3|TRBV19
CASKIADSTDTQYF
TGTGCCAGTAAAATAGCGGATTCCACAGATACGCAGTATTTT
>NA|TRBD1|TRBJ2-1|TRBV7-8
CASSPDRVGNEQFF
TGTGCCAGCAGCCCGGACAGGGTGGGCAATGAGCAGTTCTTC
>NA|NA|TRBJ2-4|TRBV4-1
CASSQGFQGWAKNIQYF
TGCGCCAGCAGCCAAGGCTTCCAGGGATGGGCCAAAAACATTCAGTACTTC
>many|NA|TRBJ2-7|TRBV9
CASSVGGDSYEQYF
TGTGCCAGCAGCGTAGGGGGTGACTCCTACGAGCAGTACTTC
>few|NA|TRBJ2-2|TRBV7-9
CASSLNPTGTGELFF
TGTGCCAGCAGCTTAAACCCTACGGGCACCGGGGAGCTGTTTTTT
>many|NA|TRBJ2-7|TRBV7-9
CASESATYEQYF
TGTGCCAGCGAAAGTGCCACCTACGAGCAGTACTTC
>many|TRBD2|TRBJ2-7|TRBV27
CASSLRLAGPLYEQYF
TGTGCCAGCAGCCTAAGACTAGCGGGTCCCCTCTACGAGCAGTACTTC
>NA|NA|TRBJ1-6|TRBV4-2
CASSQVTGRNSPLHF
TGTGCCAGCAGCCAAGTCACAGGACGTAATTCACCCCTCCACTTT
>many|NA|TRBJ1-1|TRBV20-1
CSAPQNTEAFF
TGCAGTGCTCCCCAGAACACTGAAGCTTTCTTT
>many|TRBD2|TRBJ2-1|TRBV27
CASSPGLAVYNEQFF
TGTGCCAGCAGCCCGGGACTAGCGGTGTACAATGAGCAGTTCTTC
>many|NA|TRBJ2-1|TRBV14
CASSGEYNEQFF
TGTGCCAGCAGCGGGGAGTACAATGAGCAGTTCTTC
>many|TRBD2|TRBJ2-3|TRBV10-2
CASSESWLADTDTQYF
TGCGCCAGCAGTGAGTCCTGGCTAGCGGACACAGATACGCAGTATTTT
>many|NA|TRBJ1-2|TRBV29-1
CSVVSGDYGYTF
TGCAGCGTTGTTTCAGGAGACTATGGCTACACCTTC
>NA|TRBD1|TRBJ2-2|TRBV6-1
CASSGSGTGVTGELFF
TGTGCCAGCAGTGGGTCCGGGACAGGGGTCACCGGGGAGCTGTTTTTT
>NA|NA|TRBJ1-1|TRBV7-8
CASSLAGGATEAFF
TGTGCCAGCAGCTTAGCAGGGGGGGCCACTGAAGCTTTCTTT